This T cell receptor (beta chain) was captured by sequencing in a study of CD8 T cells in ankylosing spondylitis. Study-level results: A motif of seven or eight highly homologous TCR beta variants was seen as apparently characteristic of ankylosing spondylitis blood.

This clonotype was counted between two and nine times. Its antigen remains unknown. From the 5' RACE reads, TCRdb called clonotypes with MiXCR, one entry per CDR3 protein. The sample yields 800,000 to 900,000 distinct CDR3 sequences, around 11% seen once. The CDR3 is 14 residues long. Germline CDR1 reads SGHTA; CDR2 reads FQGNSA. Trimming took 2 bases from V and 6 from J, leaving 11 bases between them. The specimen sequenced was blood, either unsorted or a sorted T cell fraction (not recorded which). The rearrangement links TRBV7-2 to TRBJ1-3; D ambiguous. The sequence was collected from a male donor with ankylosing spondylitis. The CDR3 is CASSLYNSPNTIYF. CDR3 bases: TGTGCCAGCAGCTTATACAACTCGCCAAACACCATATATTTT.